A single sample is the source of the 31 T cell receptor beta chains below, sequenced in a study of shared clonotypes between healthy human individuals. Repertoires were generated with immunoSEQ multiplex PCR, while TCRdb's copy carries only in-frame clones and drops some. The table lists about 1.1 million clones, approximately 80% of them singletons, with approximately 0.5% in the top ten. The material sequenced was memory CD4+ T cells from PBMCs. Subset of the sample: CD45RA-negative fraction. These receptors were collected from a young man in good health. Some clones in this sample may be carry-over from other donors' samples.

The chain carries TRBV30 and TRBJ2-5; unclear D gene. Trimming cost V 1 base and J 4 bases, with 7 bases left between them. Germline CDR1 reads GTSNPN; CDR2 reads SVGIG (reference sequence). The CDR3 spans 12 residues. CDR3 region: CAWSALTETQYF. CDR3 DNA: TGTGCCTGGAGTGCCCTTACAGAGACCCAGTACTTC.

This clone was recorded a few times. V and J are TRBV4-2 and TRBJ1-3, with D unclear. The CDR3 spans 17 residues. Deletions cut 0 bases from V and 0 bases from J, with 12 bases between. CDR1 LGHNA and CDR2 YNFKEQ come from the germline V gene. CDR3 bases: TGTGCCAGCAGCCAAGACAGAGGCAGCCTCTCTGGAAACACCATATATTTT. Translated: CASSQDRGSLSGNTIYF.

Details on this clone: The sample carries other DNA sequences with the same CDR3. The V gene is TRBV29-1, the J gene TRBJ1-1, with TRBD1 matching 7 bases. This CDR3 comprises 13 residues. Looked up from germline, CDR1 is SQVTM and CDR2 is ANQGSEA. The V gene end was trimmed by 3 bases and the J gene end by 2 bases; junction bases not matched to a gene: 3. The CDR3 loop is CSVEGQLNTEAFF. The CDR3 region has the DNA TGCAGCGTTGAGGGACAGCTTAACACTGAAGCTTTCTTT.

The rearrangement links TRBV5-1 to TRBJ1-2, with D perhaps matching TRBD1 (6 bases). The length of the CDR3 is 13 residues. Trimming removed 5 bases from V and 8 bases from J, with 16 bases in between. Germline loops: CDR1 SGHRS, CDR2 YFSETQ. In nucleotides, the CDR3 is TGCGCCAGCAGTCCACTTACAGGGAAAGGCTACACCTTC. Encoded protein: CASSPLTGKGYTF.

This chain uses TRBV27 with TRBJ2-1, with 7 bases matching TRBD2. CDR3 size: 17 residues. Germline V gives CDR1 MNHEY, CDR2 SMNVEV (reference sequence). V was clipped by 5 bases and J by 4 bases; unmatched bases: 14. The CDR3 coding sequence is TGTGCCAGCAGTCCCCTTGGGTCTAGCGGACTATACAATGAGCAGTTCTTC. Its translation: CASSPLGSSGLYNEQFF.

This chain's CDR3 is CASSPRITEEKLFF. CDR3 DNA: TGTGCCAGCAGCCCCCGTATTACAGAGGAAAAACTGTTTTTT. The rearrangement joins TRBV9 to TRBJ1-4; D ambiguous. Trimming stripped 4 bases from V and 8 bases from J, with 15 bases between. From germline, CDR1 is SGDLS and CDR2 YYNGEE. The CDR3 runs to 14 residues. The full variable domain, its missing parts supplied by reference TRBV9 and TRBJ1-4, is DSGVTQTPKHLITATGQRVTLRCSPRSGDLSVYWYQQSLDQGLQFLIQYYNGEERAKGNILERFSAQQFPDLHSELNLSSLELGDSALYFCASSPRITEEKLFFGSGTQLSVL.

CDR3 loop: CASSRGTSGRAYEQYF. Written as DNA, the CDR3 is TGTGCCAGCAGTCGAGGGACTAGCGGGAGGGCCTACGAGCAGTACTTC. This chain uses TRBV28 with TRBJ2-7; 16 nucleotides match TRBD2. The CDR3 totals 16 residues. Per the germline V gene, CDR1 is MDHEN and CDR2 is SYDVKM. Trimming took 5 bases from V and 2 from J; bases not matched to a gene: 3.

The chain joins TRBV12-2 to TRBJ1-1. TRBV12-2 is annotated as a pseudogene. The CDR3 totals 15 residues. CDR3 coding DNA: TGTGCCAGCATAGTCTATGGGAGGATAGACACTGAAGCTTTCTTT. Translating it yields CASIVYGRIDTEAFF.

This clone was seen a handful of times. The genes are TRBV7-9 and TRBJ2-5; the D is unclear. This CDR3 is 12 amino acids long. V lost 1 base and J lost 6, with 6 bases in between. Germline V gene data show CDR1 as SEHNR and CDR2 as FQNEAQ (reference sequence). The DNA for the CDR3 is TGTGCCAGCAGCTTAGTAGGGCAGACCCAGTACTTC. Protein product: CASSLVGQTQYF.

This chain links TRBV20-1 with TRBJ2-1, with D uncertain. The CDR3 is 11 amino acids. Trimming removed 6 bases from V and 9 bases from J, with 12 bases in between. Germline V lookup: CDR1 DFQATT, CDR2 SNEGSKA (reference sequence). CDR3 region: CSAPRGPEQFF. Written as DNA, the CDR3 is TGCAGTGCCCCGCGTGGTCCTGAGCAGTTCTTC.

The chain joins TRBV5-4 to TRBJ2-2, with D maybe TRBD1 (5 bases). Germline assignment: CDR1 SGHNT and CDR2 YYREEE (reference sequence). Trimming took 4 bases from V and 5 from J, leaving 15 bases between them. The CDR3 runs to 15 residues. The CDR3 DNA follows: TGTGCCAGCAGCATCCAGGGTCTAGTAACCGGGGAGCTGTTTTTT. Translated: CASSIQGLVTGELFF.

The chain carries TRBV5-5 and TRBJ2-3; TRBD2 matches 7 bases. The CDR3 is 15 amino acids. Germline V gene sequence: CDR1 SGHKS, CDR2 YYEKEE (reference sequence). V lost 4 bases to trimming and J lost 4 bases; unmatched junction nucleotides: 9. The chain's CDR3 is CASSPDWGRADTQYF. The CDR3 DNA reads as TGTGCCAGCAGCCCAGACTGGGGGAGGGCAGATACGCAGTATTTT.

This clone was picked up one time. In nucleotides, the CDR3 is TGTGCCACCAGCCGGCGGACAGGGACGGGAGAGACCCAGTACTTC. This sequence encodes CATSRRTGTGETQYF. V is TRBV15 and J is TRBJ2-5; 8 bases map to TRBD1. This CDR3 has 15 residues. After removal of 5 bases from V and 4 bases from J, the junction contained 9 bases not matched to a gene. CDR1 and CDR2 from the germline V gene are LNHNV and YYDKDF (reference sequence). The full variable domain, with the rest looked up from reference TRBV15 and TRBJ2-5, is DAMVIQNPRYQVTQFGKPVTLSCSQTLNHNVMYWYQQKSSQAPKLLFHYYDKDFNNEADTPDNFQSRRPNTSFCFLDIRSPGLGDTAMYLCATSRRTGTGETQYFGPGTRLLVL.

The chain recombines TRBV29-1 with TRBJ2-7; TRBD2 matches 8 bases. Germline CDR1 reads SQVTM; CDR2 reads ANQGSEA. This CDR3 is built from 16 residues. Trimming cost V 6 bases and J 2 bases; bases outside gene matches: 15. In nucleotides, the CDR3 is TGCAGCGTCAGTTGGGCCATTAGCGGGACCACCTACGAGCAGTACTTC. Translated: CSVSWAISGTTYEQYF.

This clone was detected a few times. The J gene is TRBJ1-2, the V gene TRBV6-5, with D perhaps matching TRBD1 (5 bases). V shed 7 bases and J shed 0 bases, with 12 bases lying between them. Germline lookup yields CDR1 MNHEY and CDR2 SVGAGI. There are 14 residues in the CDR3. The CDR3 sequence is CASTRGAPNYGYTF. In DNA, the CDR3 is TGTGCCAGCACTCGAGGGGCTCCTAACTATGGCTACACCTTC.

This clone was seen just once. Other DNA sequences from this sample encode an identical CDR3 as well. The J gene is TRBJ2-2, the V gene TRBV9; D unresolved. V was pared by 3 bases and J by 2 bases, with 2 bases between. Germline assignment: CDR1 SGDLS and CDR2 YYNGEE. CDR3 length equals 12 residues. The CDR3 DNA is TGTGCCAGCAGCGCTAACACCGGGGAGCTGTTTTTT. Amino acid sequence: CASSANTGELFF. The variable domain in full, with the rest retrieved from reference TRBV9 and TRBJ2-2, is DSGVTQTPKHLITATGQRVTLRCSPRSGDLSVYWYQQSLDQGLQFLIQYYNGEERAKGNILERFSAQQFPDLHSELNLSSLELGDSALYFCASSANTGELFFGEGSRLTVL.

A remark on this clone: The identical CDR3 is also encoded by other nucleotide sequences in the sample. The rearrangement joins TRBV7-8 to TRBJ1-5; D gene unclear. The CDR3 consists of 12 residues. Germline V gene data show CDR1 as SGHVS and CDR2 as FQNEAQ. Trimming pared 4 bases from V and 4 bases from J, leaving 5 bases between. The CDR3 DNA sequence: TGTGCCAGCAGCTCAACTAATCAGCCCCAGCATTTT. Translated: CASSSTNQPQHF.

The V gene is TRBV7-6, the J gene TRBJ1-4; D not certain. Per germline, CDR1 SGHVS and CDR2 FNYEAQ. This CDR3 contains 13 residues. V was pared by 6 bases and J by 9 bases, with 14 bases between. CDR3 nucleotide sequence: TGTGCCAGCAGTTTGGGCATCAATCAAAAACTGTTTTTT. It translates to CASSLGINQKLFF.

The CDR3 DNA sequence: TGTGCCAGCAGTCCCGAGACCGGAAGGGGAGGCGGCTACACCTTC. Its protein product is CASSPETGRGGGYTF. The gene calls are TRBV6-5 and TRBJ1-2; D might be TRBD1 (5 bases). CDR3 length: 15 amino acids. The germline gives CDR1 MNHEY, CDR2 SVGAGI. The V gene lost 5 bases and the J gene lost 8 bases, with 21 bases spanning the gap.

This chain uses TRBV9 with TRBJ2-1; D may be TRBD2 (9 bases). CDR1 and CDR2 from the germline V gene are SGDLS and YYNGEE. V was cut by 6 bases and J by 3 bases, with 19 bases left in between. This CDR3 has 16 amino acids. The DNA for the CDR3 is TGTGCCAGCACACCTCTAGCGGGACAGGTCTACAATGAGCAGTTCTTC. Its protein product is CASTPLAGQVYNEQFF.

The gene calls are TRBV28 and TRBJ2-7; maybe TRBD1 (5 bases). The germline gives CDR1 MDHEN, CDR2 SYDVKM. The CDR3 runs to 13 residues. Trimming stripped 5 bases from V and 5 bases from J, with 13 bases between. CDR3 protein: CASSPLQVNEQYF. The CDR3 region has the DNA TGTGCCAGCAGTCCCCTACAGGTAAACGAGCAGTACTTC.

The chain uses TRBV19 and TRBJ2-5, with D perhaps assigned TRBD1 or TRBD2 (6 bases each). Germline assignment: CDR1 LNHDA and CDR2 SQIVND (reference sequence). Trimming removed 5 bases from V and 2 bases from J, with 12 bases in between. The CDR3 has 14 residues. CDR3 residues: CASSPRGTQETQYF. In nucleotides, the CDR3 is TGTGCCAGTAGTCCCCGGGGGACACAAGAGACCCAGTACTTC.

The V and J genes are TRBV18 and TRBJ2-2; no clear D. Germline V lookup: CDR1 KGHSH, CDR2 LQKENI. The CDR3 has 14 amino acids. V was pared by 3 bases and J by 2 bases, with 7 bases between. The CDR3, as DNA: TGTGCCAGCTCACCTTCAACCAACACCGGGGAGCTGTTTTTT. It encodes CASSPSTNTGELFF.

The gene calls are TRBV5-5 and TRBJ1-2, with 7 bases matching TRBD1. With 4 bases clipped from V and 4 bases from J, the junction kept 7 bases outside the gene matches. This CDR3 region has 14 residues. Germline V gives CDR1 SGHKS, CDR2 YYEKEE (reference sequence). The CDR3 here is CASSNERTGYGYTF. Written as DNA, the CDR3 is TGTGCCAGCAGCAACGAAAGGACAGGCTATGGCTACACCTTC.

V and J are TRBV6-4 and TRBJ2-2; D ambiguous. The V end lost 4 bases, the J end lost 7 bases, and 10 bases lay between the germline ends. The CDR3 has 13 amino acids. Germline V CDR1 and CDR2: MRHNA, SNTAGT. CDR3 nucleotides: TGTGCCAGCAGTGTTGTGGGGAACGGGGAGCTGTTTTTT. Translating gives CASSVVGNGELFF.

V and J are TRBV10-3 and TRBJ2-7; the match to TRBD2 covers 8 bases. The V gene's germline CDR1 is ENHRY and CDR2 SYGVKD. After removal of 4 bases from V and 1 base from J, the junction contained 0 bases not matched to a gene. This CDR3 is 13 amino acids long. The CDR3 spells CAISAGGSYEQYF. CDR3 DNA sequence: TGTGCCATCAGTGCGGGGGGGTCCTACGAGCAGTACTTC.

V usage is TRBV5-1 and J usage is TRBJ2-2, with 9 bases lining up with TRBD2. V lost 7 bases to trimming and J lost 2 bases; unmatched junction nucleotides: 9. Germline loops: CDR1 SGHRS, CDR2 YFSETQ. The CDR3 is 16 residues long. This CDR3 is CASHIIAGENTGELFF. The CDR3, as DNA: TGCGCCAGCCATATAATAGCGGGGGAAAACACCGGGGAGCTGTTTTTT.

The chain links TRBV7-8 to TRBJ1-1; tentatively, D is TRBD1 (5 bases). Germline CDR1 is SGHVS and CDR2 is FQNEAQ. CDR3 length: 15 amino acids. V was cut by 5 bases and J by 3 bases, with 16 bases left in between. Here the CDR3 DNA reads TGTGCCAGCAGCCCTCGGCAGGGTCTCGACACTGAAGCTTTCTTT. This codes for CASSPRQGLDTEAFF.

Only one count was recorded for this clone. A read error may be the cause here, since a much bigger clone is one base away. The V and J genes are TRBV6-1 and TRBJ2-7; 11 bases agree with TRBD2. The length of the CDR3 is 13 residues. The germline gives CDR1 MNHNS, CDR2 SASEGT. J gave up 4 bases and V 5 bases, and 1 base lay outside the gene matches. The CDR3 reads CASSWTSGYEQYF. Here the CDR3 DNA reads TGTGCCAGCAGTTGGACTAGCGGGTACGAGCAGTACTTC.

The rearrangement links TRBV28 to TRBJ1-1; 8 bases are shared with TRBD1. The CDR3 is 17 residues long. J lost 3 bases, V lost 2 bases, and 11 bases had no gene match. Germline V gives CDR1 MDHEN, CDR2 SYDVKM. CDR3 sequence reads: CASSLGGAGGRYTEAFF. CDR3 nucleotide sequence: TGTGCCAGCAGTTTAGGCGGGGCAGGGGGCCGGTACACTGAAGCTTTCTTT.

The chain joins TRBV15 to TRBJ2-7, with a weak D call TRBD1 (5 bases). Trimming removed 1 base at V and 4 bases at J, with 11 bases between. The length of the CDR3 is 14 residues. CDR1 is LNHNV and CDR2 is YYDKDF in the germline V gene (reference sequence). CDR3 amino acids: CATSRVPGIYEQYF. The CDR3 DNA follows: TGTGCCACCAGCAGAGTGCCAGGGATATACGAGCAGTACTTC.